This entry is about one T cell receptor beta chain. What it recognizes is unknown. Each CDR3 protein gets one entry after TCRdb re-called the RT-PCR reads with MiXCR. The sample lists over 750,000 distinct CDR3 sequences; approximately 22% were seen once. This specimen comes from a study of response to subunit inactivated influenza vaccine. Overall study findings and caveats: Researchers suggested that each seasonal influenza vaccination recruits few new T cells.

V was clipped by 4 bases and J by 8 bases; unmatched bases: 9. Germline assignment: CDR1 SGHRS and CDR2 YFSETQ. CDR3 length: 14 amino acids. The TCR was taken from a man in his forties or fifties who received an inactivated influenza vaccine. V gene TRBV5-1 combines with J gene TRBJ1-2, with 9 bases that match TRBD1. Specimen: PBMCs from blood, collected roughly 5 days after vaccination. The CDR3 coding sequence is TGCGCCAGCAGCCCGGTACCGGGACAGGGAGGCTACACCTTC. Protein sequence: CASSPVPGQGGYTF.